This entry lists 25 T cell receptor beta chains sequenced from one sample in a study of cytomegalovirus exposure and HLA in healthy donors. It was with 60 Vbeta and 13 Jbeta primers that the PCR ran. Assay: immunoSEQ multiplex PCR; the TCRdb copy retains only in-frame clones and omits some. Found here are hundreds of thousands of clones, 70% to 85% of them singletons; the top ten hold roughly 0.58%. The sequenced material came from PBMCs. These receptors were taken from a woman between 35 and 50 years old in good health and CMV-seronegative.

V and J are TRBV10-3 and TRBJ2-5, with 9 bases identical to TRBD1. The J call may be faulty, since TRBJ2-7 better matches the DNA end. This CDR3 contains 13 residues. Germline values: CDR1 ENHRY, CDR2 SYGVKD. CDR3: CATEGDRVHEQYF. CDR3 nucleotides: TGTGCCACCGAGGGGGACAGGGTCCACGAGCAGTACTTC.

The chain recombines TRBV7-3 with TRBJ2-5; 7 bases agree with TRBD2. With 5 bases clipped from V and 5 bases from J, the junction kept 5 bases outside the gene matches. In germline, CDR1 is SGHTA, CDR2 FQGTGA. This CDR3 contains 13 residues. CDR3 residues: CASSMGGWETQYF. CDR3 sequence (DNA): TGTGCCAGCAGCATGGGGGGGTGGGAGACCCAGTACTTC.

The chain recombines TRBV6-1 with TRBJ1-1, with D possibly being TRBD1 (6 bases). The germline V gene has CDR1 MNHNS and CDR2 SASEGT. This CDR3 is built from 13 residues. The V gene lost 5 bases and the J gene lost 5 bases, with 12 bases spanning the gap. CDR3 loop: CASSSTGQTEAFF. The CDR3 region has the DNA TGTGCCAGCAGTTCCACAGGGCAGACTGAAGCTTTCTTT.

The chain couples TRBV14 to TRBJ2-7; 7 nucleotides line up with TRBD2. V lost 4 bases, J lost 2 bases, and 8 bases stayed unmatched. The CDR3 totals 15 residues. The germline gives CDR1 SGHDN, CDR2 FVKESK. The CDR3 nucleotides read TGTGCCAGCAGCCCACTGGGAGGGAACCCCTACGAGCAGTACTTC. Its translation is CASSPLGGNPYEQYF.

This clone has more than one count but fewer than ten. The rearrangement links TRBV7-8 to TRBJ2-1; no clear D. V was clipped by 2 bases and J by 3 bases, with 8 bases between them. The V gene's germline CDR1 is SGHVS and CDR2 FQNEAQ. This CDR3 region has 14 residues. In DNA, the CDR3 is TGTGCCAGCAGCTTAAACAGTGGCTACAATGAGCAGTTCTTC. Its protein is CASSLNSGYNEQFF.

This chain links TRBV7-2 with TRBJ1-2; possible D gene TRBD1, 6 bases. The CDR3 has 16 residues. Germline V CDR1 and CDR2: SGHTA, FQGNSA. The V end was cut by 4 bases, the J end by 5 bases, with 20 bases between. DNA of the CDR3: TGTGCCAGCAGCTCTTTTGAGGACAGAATTAAATATGGCTACACCTTC. Protein: CASSSFEDRIKYGYTF.

The V call is TRBV19, the J call TRBJ2-5; possible D gene TRBD2, 6 bases. Trimming cost V 4 bases and J 3 bases, with 9 bases left between them. The CDR3 is made up of 13 amino acids. CDR1 and CDR2 from the germline V gene are LNHDA and SQIVND (reference sequence). The DNA of the CDR3 is TGTGCCAGTAGTACGGGGGAGAAAGAGACCCAGTACTTC. Amino acids: CASSTGEKETQYF.

This clone has just one count. The chain uses TRBV27 and TRBJ2-1, with D maybe TRBD2 (7 bases). Trimming cost V 6 bases and J 2 bases, with 17 bases left between them. CDR3 size: 16 residues. Germline lookup yields CDR1 MNHEY and CDR2 SMNVEV (reference sequence). DNA of the CDR3: TGTGCCAGCAGACCCCAGGGGCGGGGGACCTACAATGAGCAGTTCTTC. It specifies CASRPQGRGTYNEQFF.

The chain recombines TRBV7-9 with TRBJ2-2, with D tentatively TRBD1 (6 bases). Trimming took off 3 bases at V and 6 bases at J, with 11 bases between the two ends. In germline, CDR1 is SEHNR, CDR2 FQNEAQ (reference sequence). The length of the CDR3 is 14 residues. The chain's CDR3 is CASSLSGVPGELFF. The CDR3 bases are TGTGCCAGCAGCTTGTCAGGGGTTCCCGGGGAGCTGTTTTTT.

This clone showed up just a few times. V usage is TRBV5-1 and J usage is TRBJ1-6; TRBD1 agrees at 7 bases. The CDR3 runs 18 residues. V trimming: 4 bases; J trimming: 0 bases; junction bases outside the gene matches: 10. The germline CDR1 and CDR2 sequences are SGHRS and YFSETQ. CDR3 protein: CASSTSGTESSYNSPLHF. The CDR3 region has the DNA TGCGCCAGCAGCACGTCCGGGACAGAGAGCTCCTATAATTCACCCCTCCACTTT.

This clone has only a few counts. The chain uses TRBV19 and TRBJ2-4, with a tentative D call TRBD2 (5 bases). The CDR3 is 12 residues long. Germline-derived CDR1 and CDR2 are LNHDA and SQIVND (reference sequence). Trimming pared 3 bases from V and 6 bases from J, leaving 6 bases between. CDR3 bases: TGTGCCAGTAGTATTCGGGGAAACATTCAGTACTTC. The encoded protein is CASSIRGNIQYF.

The chain has TRBV4-3 and TRBJ1-4, with TRBD1 matching over 7 bases. The J segment lost 8 bases and the V segment lost 2 bases, leaving 20 bases of the junction unmatched. From germline, CDR1 is LGHNA and CDR2 YSLEER. This CDR3 has 19 residues. The CDR3 loop is CASSQNLLQGDLGGEKLFF. The CDR3 nucleotides are TGCGCCAGCAGCCAAAATCTTCTGCAGGGGGACCTGGGAGGAGAAAAACTGTTTTTT.

The chain couples TRBV5-1 to TRBJ1-1; no clear D. There are 14 residues in the CDR3. V shed 3 bases and J shed 5 bases, with 14 bases lying between them. CDR1 and CDR2 from the germline V gene are SGHRS and YFSETQ. This chain's CDR3 is CASSSGGVGTEAFF. DNA for the CDR3: TGCGCCAGCAGCTCGGGTGGCGTTGGGACTGAAGCTTTCTTT.

The V call is TRBV13, the J call TRBJ1-2; 8 bases map to TRBD1. CDR1 PRHDT and CDR2 FYEKMQ come from the germline V gene (reference sequence). The CDR3 sequence is 19 residues long. V shed 4 bases, J shed 3 bases, and the junction held 19 bases outside the gene matches. The CDR3 nucleotides are TGTGCCAGCAGCTCCATAAGGGGACAGGACAGGGCGGCTTACTATGGCTACACCTTC. This codes for CASSSIRGQDRAAYYGYTF.

The chain couples TRBV6-6 to TRBJ1-1; D remains unclear. Trimming shortened V by 5 bases and J by 3 bases, and 4 bases separated the two germline ends. From germline, CDR1 is MNHNY and CDR2 SVGAGI (reference sequence). The CDR3 is 11 amino acids. DNA of the CDR3: TGTGCCAGCAGTACATACACTGAAGCTTTCTTT. Residues: CASSTYTEAFF.

This chain connects TRBV19 to TRBJ2-3; 10 bases agree with TRBD1. Germline trimming cut 5 bases from V and 5 bases from J; bases unmatched to any gene: 7. This CDR3 comprises 15 residues. Germline-derived CDR1 and CDR2 are LNHDA and SQIVND (reference sequence). The CDR3 spells CASSVPTGGRDTQYF. CDR3 bases: TGTGCCAGTAGTGTCCCGACAGGGGGCAGAGATACGCAGTATTTT.

This clone appeared a single time. The chain combines TRBV7-9 with TRBJ1-1; the D is unclear. Looked up from germline, CDR1 is SEHNR and CDR2 is FQNEAQ (reference sequence). The CDR3 contains 13 residues. Trimming took 6 bases from V and 5 from J, leaving 13 bases between them. The CDR3 DNA sequence: TGTGCCAGCAGAAGAGGTTCGTTGACTGAAGCTTTCTTT. It is translated as CASRRGSLTEAFF. Together with reference TRBV7-9 and TRBJ1-1, the CDR3 gives the full variable domain: DTGVSQNPRHKITKRGQNVTFRCDPISEHNRLYWYRQTLGQGPEFLTYFQNEAQLEKSRLLSDRFSAERPKGSFSTLEIQRTEQGDSAMYLCASRRGSLTEAFFGQGTRLTVV.

The chain employs TRBV6-5 and TRBJ2-5, with TRBD1 matching over 8 bases. This CDR3 region has 15 residues. V was pared by 4 bases and J by 4 bases, with 8 bases of the junction left unmatched. Germline lookup yields CDR1 MNHEY and CDR2 SVGAGI. The CDR3 sequence: CASSFFQGAGETQYF. CDR3 DNA sequence: TGTGCCAGCAGTTTTTTTCAGGGGGCGGGAGAGACCCAGTACTTC.

The chain uses TRBV7-9 and TRBJ1-1; 9 nucleotides align to TRBD1. The germline gives CDR1 SEHNR, CDR2 FQNEAQ (reference sequence). This CDR3 is built from 16 residues. Trimming took 6 bases from V and 6 from J; bases not matched to a gene: 14. The CDR3 coding sequence is TGTGCCAGCAGGCCTTGGACAGGGGACCCCTCGGCTGAAGCTTTCTTT. Protein: CASRPWTGDPSAEAFF.

The chain has TRBV4-3 and TRBJ2-2; D is undetermined. Trimming pared 4 bases from V and 3 bases from J, leaving 6 bases between. Per the germline V gene, CDR1 is LGHNA and CDR2 is YSLEER. The CDR3 extends over 13 amino acids. CDR3 residues: CASSRDYTGELFF. For the CDR3, the DNA is TGCGCCAGCAGCCGCGACTACACCGGGGAGCTGTTTTTT.

This chain connects TRBV2 to TRBJ2-5; D uncertain. CDR3 length equals 11 residues. The V and J ends lost 3 bases and 5 bases respectively, with 4 bases between them. Germline V CDR1 and CDR2: SNHLY, FYNNEI. The CDR3 loop is CASSERETQYF. CDR3 in DNA: TGTGCCAGCAGTGAGCGTGAGACCCAGTACTTC.

This clone was detected a few times. The chain links TRBV7-3 to TRBJ2-2; 7 bases are a match to TRBD1. The CDR3 has 15 residues. V was pared by 5 bases and J by 2 bases, with 5 bases of the junction left unmatched. In germline, CDR1 is SGHTA, CDR2 FQGTGA. The CDR3, as DNA: TGTGCCAGCAGCCCGGACAGGACTAACACCGGGGAGCTGTTTTTT. Translation gives CASSPDRTNTGELFF.

The gene calls are TRBV6-4 and TRBJ2-7; 7 nucleotides align to TRBD1. Germline CDR1 is MRHNA and CDR2 is SNTAGT. The CDR3 spans 14 residues. Trimming took 7 bases from V and 2 from J; bases not matched to a gene: 8. The CDR3: CASTDRQGAYEQYF. Written as DNA, the CDR3 is TGTGCCAGCACTGATAGACAGGGTGCCTACGAGCAGTACTTC.

V and J are TRBV5-1 and TRBJ1-2, with unresolved D. Trimming cost V 4 bases and J 6 bases, with 19 bases left between them. The CDR3 contains 15 residues. Germline assignment: CDR1 SGHRS and CDR2 YFSETQ. CDR3 in DNA: TGCGCCAGCAGCCACGAAGGGAGGTTTAGGGATGGCTACACCTTC. Translating it yields CASSHEGRFRDGYTF.

The V call is TRBV9, the J call TRBJ1-5; a weak D match, TRBD1 (6 bases). The CDR3 is made up of 13 amino acids. CDR1 SGDLS and CDR2 YYNGEE come from the germline V gene. V was pared by 3 bases and J by 4 bases, with 8 bases between. The CDR3 protein is CASSEQGNQPQHF. CDR3 nucleotides: TGTGCCAGCAGCGAGCAGGGGAATCAGCCCCAGCATTTT.